This T cell receptor (beta chain) was sequenced in a study of T cell responses to AZD1222 COVID-19 vaccine. The study's findings and limits: Sampling that yielded the repertoires occurred only after the peak T cell response. Females outnumbered males among donors, who were mostly white British; clonal diversity was possibly underestimated. At study baseline, merely a handful of AZD1222 recipients were seropositive.

As concerns this clone: What it binds is unknown.

This CDR3 has 13 residues. Trimming took 3 bases from V and 7 from J; bases not matched to a gene: 4. Germline loops: CDR1 SGHKS, CDR2 YYEKEE (reference sequence). This table comes from immunoSEQ multiplex PCR, and its TCRdb copy is limited to in-frame clones, with some not included. The sample contains around 94,000 clones, roughly 86% of which appear only once. V and J are TRBV5-5 and TRBJ2-7, with 10 bases identical to TRBD1. The input for sequencing was peripheral blood, taken on day 0 of AZD1222 vaccination. This TCR was sampled from an adult in good health. CDR3 residues: CASSWGDRGEQYF. DNA of the CDR3: TGTGCCAGCAGCTGGGGGGACAGGGGAGAGCAGTACTTC.